The table lists the clone carrying this TCR beta chain with a few counts. The antigen remains unidentified. PCR employed 60 Vbeta and 13 Jbeta primers. Measured with immunoSEQ multiplex PCR; TCRdb has only the in-frame clones, and not every one. The data show about 100,000 clones, 75% to 80% seen once. This entry is derived from a study of cytomegalovirus exposure and HLA in healthy donors. General study findings and limits: In the analysis, some V segments, TRBV6-2 and TRBV6-3 included, were excluded as indistinguishable. It was only CMV serostatus that was available as immune exposure information.

V gave up 6 bases and J gave up 7 bases; unmatched junction bases: 9. The CDR3 runs 15 residues. From germline, CDR1 is MNHEY and CDR2 SMNVEV (reference sequence). Input material: PBMCs. The genes are TRBV27 and TRBJ1-6, with 7 bases that match TRBD1. The source is a woman in her thirties or forties in good health and CMV-seronegative. The CDR3: CASRHTGTVNSPLHF. The CDR3 bases are TGTGCCAGCAGACACACCGGGACAGTCAATTCACCCCTCCACTTT.